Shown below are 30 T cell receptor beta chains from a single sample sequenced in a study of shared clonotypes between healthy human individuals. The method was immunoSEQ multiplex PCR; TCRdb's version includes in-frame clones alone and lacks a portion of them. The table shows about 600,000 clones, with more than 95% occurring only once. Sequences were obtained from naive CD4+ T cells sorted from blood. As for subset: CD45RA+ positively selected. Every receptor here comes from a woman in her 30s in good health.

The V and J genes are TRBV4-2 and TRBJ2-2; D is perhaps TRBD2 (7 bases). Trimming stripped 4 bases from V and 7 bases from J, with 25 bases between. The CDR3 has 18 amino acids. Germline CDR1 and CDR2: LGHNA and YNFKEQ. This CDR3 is CASSPEGGGARLGGELFF. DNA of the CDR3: TGTGCCAGCAGCCCCGAGGGGGGGGGAGCTCGACTTGGCGGGGAGCTGTTTTTT.

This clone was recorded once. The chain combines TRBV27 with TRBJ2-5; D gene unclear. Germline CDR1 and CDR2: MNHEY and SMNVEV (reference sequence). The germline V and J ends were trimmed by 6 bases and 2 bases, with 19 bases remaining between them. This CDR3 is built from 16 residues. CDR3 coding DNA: TGTGCCAGCAGCCTACAGATCTCCAGCCCGCAAGAGACCCAGTACTTC. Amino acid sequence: CASSLQISSPQETQYF.

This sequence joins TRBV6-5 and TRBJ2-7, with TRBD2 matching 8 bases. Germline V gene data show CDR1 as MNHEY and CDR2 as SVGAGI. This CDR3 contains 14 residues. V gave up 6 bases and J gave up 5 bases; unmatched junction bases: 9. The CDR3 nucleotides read TGTGCCAGCAGGTCGGGACTAGTGAGAAACGAGCAGTACTTC. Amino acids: CASRSGLVRNEQYF.

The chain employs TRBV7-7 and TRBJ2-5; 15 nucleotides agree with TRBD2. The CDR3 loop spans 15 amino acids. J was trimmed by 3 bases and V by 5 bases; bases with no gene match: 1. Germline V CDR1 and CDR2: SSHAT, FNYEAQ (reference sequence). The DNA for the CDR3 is TGTGCCAGCAGCCGGACTAGCGGGAGGGAAGAGACCCAGTACTTC. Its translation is CASSRTSGREETQYF.

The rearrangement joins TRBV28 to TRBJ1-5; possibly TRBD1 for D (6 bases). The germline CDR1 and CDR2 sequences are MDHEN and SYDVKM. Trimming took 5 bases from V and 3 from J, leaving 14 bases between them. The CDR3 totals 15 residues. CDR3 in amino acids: CASSKTGLYNQPQHF. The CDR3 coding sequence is TGTGCCAGCAGTAAAACAGGGTTGTACAATCAGCCCCAGCATTTT.

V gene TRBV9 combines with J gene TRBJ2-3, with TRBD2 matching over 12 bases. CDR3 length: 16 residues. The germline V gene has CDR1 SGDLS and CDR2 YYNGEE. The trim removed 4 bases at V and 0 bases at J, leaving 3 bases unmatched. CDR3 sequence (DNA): TGTGCCAGCAGCCCCCTAGCGGGAGGGAGCACAGATACGCAGTATTTT. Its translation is CASSPLAGGSTDTQYF.

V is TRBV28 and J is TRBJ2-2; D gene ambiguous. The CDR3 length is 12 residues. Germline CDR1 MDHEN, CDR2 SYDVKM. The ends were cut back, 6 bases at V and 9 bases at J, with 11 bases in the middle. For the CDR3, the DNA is TGTGCCAGCAGCGAGGTGGTCCGGGAGCTGTTTTTT. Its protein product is CASSEVVRELFF.

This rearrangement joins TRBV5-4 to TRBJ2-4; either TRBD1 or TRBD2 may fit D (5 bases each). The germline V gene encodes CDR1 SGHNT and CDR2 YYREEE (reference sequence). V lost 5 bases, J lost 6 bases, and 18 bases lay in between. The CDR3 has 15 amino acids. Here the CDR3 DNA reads TGTGCCAGCAGTTCCGGTATGACGAGGGGAAACATTCAGTACTTC. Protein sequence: CASSSGMTRGNIQYF. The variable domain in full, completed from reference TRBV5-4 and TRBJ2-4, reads ETGVTQSPTHLIKTRGQQVTLRCSSQSGHNTVSWYQQALGQGPQFIFQYYREEENGRGNFPPRFSGLQFPNYSSELNVNALELDDSALYLCASSSGMTRGNIQYFGAGTRLSVL.

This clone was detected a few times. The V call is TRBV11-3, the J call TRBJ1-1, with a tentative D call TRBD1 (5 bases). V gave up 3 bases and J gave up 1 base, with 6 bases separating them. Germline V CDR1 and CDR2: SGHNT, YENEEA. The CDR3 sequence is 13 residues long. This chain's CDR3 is CASSFDRNTEAFF. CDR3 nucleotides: TGTGCCAGCAGCTTCGACAGGAACACTGAAGCTTTCTTT.

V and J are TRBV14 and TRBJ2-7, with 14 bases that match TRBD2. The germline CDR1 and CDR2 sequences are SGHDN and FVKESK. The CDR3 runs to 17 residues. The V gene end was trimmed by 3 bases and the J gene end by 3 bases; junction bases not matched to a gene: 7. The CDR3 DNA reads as TGTGCCAGCAGCCACCCGGGACTAGCGGGAGCTCGCTACGAGCAGTACTTC. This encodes CASSHPGLAGARYEQYF.

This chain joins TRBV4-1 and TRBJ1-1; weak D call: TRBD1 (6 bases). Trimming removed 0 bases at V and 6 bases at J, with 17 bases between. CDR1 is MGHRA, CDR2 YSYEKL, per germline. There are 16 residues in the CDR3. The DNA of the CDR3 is TGCGCCAGCAGCCAAGAACAGGGATGGTTGGGGTCTGAAGCTTTCTTT. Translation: CASSQEQGWLGSEAFF.

The DNA of the CDR3 is TGTGCCAGCGCCGACCCTCCGAATTCACCCCTCCACTTT. Residues: CASADPPNSPLHF. The chain couples TRBV6-1 to TRBJ1-6; D gene uncertain. The germline V gene encodes CDR1 MNHNS and CDR2 SASEGT. The length of the CDR3 is 13 residues. The V end lost 8 bases, the J end lost 7 bases, and 12 bases lay between the germline ends.

CDR3 in amino acids: CASSAPGPQYF. The CDR3 region has the DNA TGTGCCAGCAGCGCCCCGGGACCCCAGTACTTC. The chain uses TRBV7-9 and TRBJ2-7; D is possibly TRBD1 or TRBD2 (5 bases each). Trimming stripped 5 bases from V and 10 bases from J, with 12 bases between. The CDR3 totals 11 residues. From germline, CDR1 is SEHNR and CDR2 FQNEAQ (reference sequence).

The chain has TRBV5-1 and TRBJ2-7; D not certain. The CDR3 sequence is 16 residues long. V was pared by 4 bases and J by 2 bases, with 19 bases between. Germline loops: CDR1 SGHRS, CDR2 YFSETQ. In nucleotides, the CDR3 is TGCGCCAGCAGCCACCCCGTGGGTGGGCCTCCCTACGAGCAGTACTTC. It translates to CASSHPVGGPPYEQYF.

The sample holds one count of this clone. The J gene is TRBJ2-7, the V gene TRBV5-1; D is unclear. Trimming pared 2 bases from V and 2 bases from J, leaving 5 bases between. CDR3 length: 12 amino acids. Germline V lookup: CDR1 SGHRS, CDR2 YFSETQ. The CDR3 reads CASSLSTYEQYF. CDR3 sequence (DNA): TGCGCCAGCAGCTTAAGCACCTACGAGCAGTACTTC.

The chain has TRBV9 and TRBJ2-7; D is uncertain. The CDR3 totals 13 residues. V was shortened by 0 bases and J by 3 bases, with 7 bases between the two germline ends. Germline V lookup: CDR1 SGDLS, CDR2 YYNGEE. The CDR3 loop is CASSVDGLYEQYF. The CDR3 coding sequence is TGTGCCAGCAGCGTAGACGGGCTCTACGAGCAGTACTTC.

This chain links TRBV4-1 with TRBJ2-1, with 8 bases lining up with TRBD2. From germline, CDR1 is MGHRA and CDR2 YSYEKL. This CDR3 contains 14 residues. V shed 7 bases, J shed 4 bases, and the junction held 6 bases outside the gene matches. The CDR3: CASTQGLVYNEQFF. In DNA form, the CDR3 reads TGCGCCAGCACCCAGGGACTAGTGTACAATGAGCAGTTCTTC.

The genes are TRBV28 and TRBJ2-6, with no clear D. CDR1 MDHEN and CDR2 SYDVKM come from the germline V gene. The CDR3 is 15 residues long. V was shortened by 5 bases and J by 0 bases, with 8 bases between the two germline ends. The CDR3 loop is CASSDSFSGANVLTF. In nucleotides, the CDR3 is TGTGCCAGCAGTGACTCATTCTCTGGGGCCAACGTCCTGACTTTC.

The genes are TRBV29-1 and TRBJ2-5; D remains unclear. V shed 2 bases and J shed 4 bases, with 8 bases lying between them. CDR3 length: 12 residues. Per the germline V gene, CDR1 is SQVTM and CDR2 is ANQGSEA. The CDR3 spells CSVERLSETQYF. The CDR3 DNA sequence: TGCAGCGTTGAACGACTGTCAGAGACCCAGTACTTC.

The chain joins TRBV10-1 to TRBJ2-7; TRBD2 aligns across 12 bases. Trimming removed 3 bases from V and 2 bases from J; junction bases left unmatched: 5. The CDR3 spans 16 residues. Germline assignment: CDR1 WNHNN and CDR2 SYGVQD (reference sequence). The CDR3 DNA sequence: TGCGCCAGCAGTGATTCCGGACTAGCGGGACCCTACGAGCAGTACTTC. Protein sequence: CASSDSGLAGPYEQYF.

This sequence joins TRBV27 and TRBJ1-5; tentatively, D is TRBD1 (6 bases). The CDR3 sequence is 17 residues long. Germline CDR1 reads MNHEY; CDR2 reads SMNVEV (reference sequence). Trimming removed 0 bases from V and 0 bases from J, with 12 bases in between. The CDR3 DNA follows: TGTGCCAGCAGTTTATCGGCTTGGACAGATAGCAATCAGCCCCAGCATTTT. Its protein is CASSLSAWTDSNQPQHF.

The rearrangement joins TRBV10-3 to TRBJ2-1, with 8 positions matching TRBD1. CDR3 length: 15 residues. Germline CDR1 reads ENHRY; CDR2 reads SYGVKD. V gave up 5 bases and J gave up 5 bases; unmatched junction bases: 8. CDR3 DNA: TGTGCCATCAGTATGAGACAGGGGACGAACAATGAGCAGTTCTTC. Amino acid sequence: CAISMRQGTNNEQFF.

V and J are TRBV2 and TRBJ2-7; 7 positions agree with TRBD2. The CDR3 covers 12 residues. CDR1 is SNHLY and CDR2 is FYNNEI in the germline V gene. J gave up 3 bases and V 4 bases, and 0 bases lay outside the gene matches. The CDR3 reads CASSGDYYEQYF. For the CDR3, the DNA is TGTGCCAGCAGTGGGGACTACTACGAGCAGTACTTC.

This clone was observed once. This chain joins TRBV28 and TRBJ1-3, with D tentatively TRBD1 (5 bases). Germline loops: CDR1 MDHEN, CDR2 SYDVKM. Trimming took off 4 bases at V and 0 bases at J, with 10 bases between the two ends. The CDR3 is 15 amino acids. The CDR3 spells CASSSYDSSGNTIYF. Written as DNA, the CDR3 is TGTGCCAGCAGTTCCTATGACAGCTCTGGAAACACCATATATTTT.

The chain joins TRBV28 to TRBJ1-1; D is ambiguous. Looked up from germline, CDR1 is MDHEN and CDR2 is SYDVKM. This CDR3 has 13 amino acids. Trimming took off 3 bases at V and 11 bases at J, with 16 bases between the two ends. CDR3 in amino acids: CASSFQPQRRAFF. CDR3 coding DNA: TGTGCCAGCAGTTTCCAGCCTCAACGTCGCGCTTTCTTT.

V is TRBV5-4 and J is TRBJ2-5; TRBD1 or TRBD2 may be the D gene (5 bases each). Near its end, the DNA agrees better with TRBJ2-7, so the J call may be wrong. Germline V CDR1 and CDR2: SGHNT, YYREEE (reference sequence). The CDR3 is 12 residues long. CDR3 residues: CASSVGTYEQYF. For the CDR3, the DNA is TGTGCCAGCAGCGTAGGGACGTACGAGCAGTACTTC.

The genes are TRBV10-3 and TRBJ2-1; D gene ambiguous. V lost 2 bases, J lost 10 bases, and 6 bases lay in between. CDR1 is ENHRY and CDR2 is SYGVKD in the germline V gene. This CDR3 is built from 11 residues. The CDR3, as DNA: TGTGCCATCAGTGAGGGTTCCGAGCAGTTCTTC. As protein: CAISEGSEQFF.

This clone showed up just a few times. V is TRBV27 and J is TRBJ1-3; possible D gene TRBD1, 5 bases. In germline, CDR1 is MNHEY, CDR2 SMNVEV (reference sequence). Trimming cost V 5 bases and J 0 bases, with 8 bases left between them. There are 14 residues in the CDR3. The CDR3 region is CASSRDSSGNTIYF. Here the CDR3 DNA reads TGTGCCAGCAGTCGCGACAGCTCTGGAAACACCATATATTTT.

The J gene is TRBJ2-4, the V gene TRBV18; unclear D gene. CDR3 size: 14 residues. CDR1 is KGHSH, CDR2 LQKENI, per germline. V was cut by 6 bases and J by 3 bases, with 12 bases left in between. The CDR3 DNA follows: TGTGCCAGCTCGGGGTGGTTTAACAAAAACATTCAGTACTTC. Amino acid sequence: CASSGWFNKNIQYF.

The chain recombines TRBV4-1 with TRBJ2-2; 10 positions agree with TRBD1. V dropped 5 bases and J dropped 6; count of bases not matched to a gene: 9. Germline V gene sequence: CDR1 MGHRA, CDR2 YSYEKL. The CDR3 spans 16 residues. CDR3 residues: CASSSGQGSISGELFF. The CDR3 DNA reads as TGCGCCAGCAGCTCGGGACAGGGGTCTATTTCCGGGGAGCTGTTTTTT.